This TCR beta chain was identified in a study of cytomegalovirus exposure and HLA in healthy donors. Overall study results and limits: A later analysis found that most CMV-associated TCR beta chains appeared HLA-restricted.

With 0 bases removed from V and 6 bases from J, the gap between germline ends came to 18 bases. The germline gives CDR1 ENHRY, CDR2 SYGVKD. The CDR3 runs 17 residues. Regarding this clone: Its specificity is not known.

The PCR contained 60 Vbeta and 13 Jbeta primers. Profiled with immunoSEQ multiplex PCR; TCRdb holds only in-frame clones, not every one. The sample holds 140,000 to 150,000 clones; around three quarters are singletons and the top ten take roughly 6.3%. Input material: PBMCs. The chain combines TRBV10-3 with TRBJ2-1; tentatively, D is TRBD2 (7 bases). The sequence was obtained from a woman in her thirties or forties in good health and CMV-seropositive. The CDR3 DNA reads as TGTGCCATCAGTGAGTCGCTTACTGGGGGGGCCAGCAATGAGCAGTTCTTC. This translates into CAISESLTGGASNEQFF.